This T cell receptor (beta chain) was profiled in a study of cytotoxic CD8 clonotypes in ibrutinib-treated CLL. Study results and limitations: Samples were collected at differing times from sustained-remission and progressing patients. Few clonotypes were public, and these shrank or held steady under treatment.

The CDR3 runs to 18 residues. Germline V gives CDR1 SGHDN, CDR2 FVKESK. Points on this clone: As yet, its antigen is unknown. One end of the junction fails to match germline, which may point to a read error.

Generated by immunoSEQ multiplex PCR, the TCRdb table keeps only in-frame clones and is missing some. The profile shows roughly 24,000 clones, roughly 68% of them singletons. The receptor was derived from a human donor with chronic lymphocytic leukemia. The V gene is TRBV14, the J gene TRBJ2-6; perhaps TRBD1 as D (5 bases). The specimen was PBMCs, collected after 24 months of ibrutinib treatment. The CDR3 DNA sequence: TGTGCCGGCAGCCAGTTCGTCCAGGGCGCCTCTGGGGCCAACGTCCTGACTTTC. Translated, it gives CAGSQFVQGASGANVLTF.